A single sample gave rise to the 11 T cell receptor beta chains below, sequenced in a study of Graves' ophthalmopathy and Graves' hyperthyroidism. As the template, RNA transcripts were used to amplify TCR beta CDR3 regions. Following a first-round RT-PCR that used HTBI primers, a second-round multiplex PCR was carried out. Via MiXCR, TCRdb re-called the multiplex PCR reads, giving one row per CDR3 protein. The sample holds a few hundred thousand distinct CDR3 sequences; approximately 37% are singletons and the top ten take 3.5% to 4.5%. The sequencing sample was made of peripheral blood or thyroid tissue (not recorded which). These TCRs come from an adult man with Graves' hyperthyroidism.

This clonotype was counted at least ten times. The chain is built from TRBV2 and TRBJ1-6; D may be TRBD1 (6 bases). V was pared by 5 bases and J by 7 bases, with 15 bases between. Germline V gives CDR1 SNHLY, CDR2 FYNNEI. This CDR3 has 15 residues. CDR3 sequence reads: CASSTTQGLNSPLHF. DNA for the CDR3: TGTGCCAGCAGTACAACACAGGGTTTGAATTCACCCCTCCACTTT. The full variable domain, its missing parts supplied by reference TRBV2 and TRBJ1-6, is EPEVTQTPSHQVTQMGQEVILRCVPISNHLYFYWYRQILGQKVEFLVSFYNNEISEKSEIFDDQFSVERPDGSNFTLKIRSTKLEDSAMYFCASSTTQGLNSPLHFGNGTRLTVT.

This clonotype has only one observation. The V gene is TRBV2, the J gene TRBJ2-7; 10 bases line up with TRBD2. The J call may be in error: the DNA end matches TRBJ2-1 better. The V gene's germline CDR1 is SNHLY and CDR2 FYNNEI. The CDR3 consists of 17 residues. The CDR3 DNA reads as TGTGCCAGCAGTGAAAAGGCTGGCGCTAGCGGGAGCCATGAGCAGTTCTTC. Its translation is CASSEKAGASGSHEQFF.

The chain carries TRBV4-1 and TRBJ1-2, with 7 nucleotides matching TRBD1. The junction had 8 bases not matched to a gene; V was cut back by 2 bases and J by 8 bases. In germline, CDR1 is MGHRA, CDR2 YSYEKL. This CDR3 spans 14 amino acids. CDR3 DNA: TGCGCCAGCAGCCAAAGACAGGGCAGGCCAGGCTACACCTTC. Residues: CASSQRQGRPGYTF.

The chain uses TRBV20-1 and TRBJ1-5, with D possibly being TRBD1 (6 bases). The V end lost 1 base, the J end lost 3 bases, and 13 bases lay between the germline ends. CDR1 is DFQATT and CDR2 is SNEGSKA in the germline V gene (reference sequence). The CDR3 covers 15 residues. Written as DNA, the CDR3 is TGCAGTGCTAGAGTGGCAGGGGCCTTCAATCAGCCCCAGCATTTT. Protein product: CSARVAGAFNQPQHF.

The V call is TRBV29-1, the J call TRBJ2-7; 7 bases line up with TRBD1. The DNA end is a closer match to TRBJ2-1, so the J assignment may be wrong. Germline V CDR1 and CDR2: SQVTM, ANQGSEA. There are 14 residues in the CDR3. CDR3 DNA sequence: TGCAGCGTTGATGGATTGTACAGGGGAGATGAGCAGTTCTTC. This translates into CSVDGLYRGDEQFF.

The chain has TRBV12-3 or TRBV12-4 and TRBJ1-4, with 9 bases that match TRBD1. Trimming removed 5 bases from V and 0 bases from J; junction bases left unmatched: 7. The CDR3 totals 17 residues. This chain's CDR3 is CASSPLTGGATNEKLFF. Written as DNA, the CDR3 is TGTGCCAGCAGTCCTCTGACAGGGGGTGCAACTAATGAAAAACTGTTTTTT.

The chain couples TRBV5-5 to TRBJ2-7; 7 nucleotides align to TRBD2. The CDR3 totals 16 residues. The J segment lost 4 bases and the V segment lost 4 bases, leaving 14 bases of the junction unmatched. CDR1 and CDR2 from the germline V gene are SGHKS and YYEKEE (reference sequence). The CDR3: CASSPDSRLAGYEQYF. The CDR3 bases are TGTGCCAGCAGCCCGGATAGCAGACTAGCAGGTTACGAGCAGTACTTC.

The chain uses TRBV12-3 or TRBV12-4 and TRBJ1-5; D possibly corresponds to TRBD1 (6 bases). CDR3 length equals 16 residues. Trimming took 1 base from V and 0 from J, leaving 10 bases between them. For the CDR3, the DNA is TGTGCCAGCAGTTTAGGAGGGGGAATTAGCAATCAGCCCCAGCATTTT. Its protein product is CASSLGGGISNQPQHF.

In nucleotides, the CDR3 is TGTGCCAGCAGTTTAAATGTGGGGGCGAATCAGCCCCAGCATTTT. Translating it yields CASSLNVGANQPQHF. The genes are TRBV7-2 and TRBJ1-5; D perhaps matches TRBD1 (6 bases). This CDR3 is 15 amino acids long. V was shortened by 6 bases and J by 4 bases, with 16 bases between the two germline ends. Germline V gene sequence: CDR1 SGHTA, CDR2 FQGNSA.

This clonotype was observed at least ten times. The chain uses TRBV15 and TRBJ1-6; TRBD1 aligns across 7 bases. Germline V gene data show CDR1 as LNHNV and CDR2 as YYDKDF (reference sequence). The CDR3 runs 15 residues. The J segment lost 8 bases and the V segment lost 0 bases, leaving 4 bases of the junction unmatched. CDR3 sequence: CATSRDRGKDSPLHF. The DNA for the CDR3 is TGTGCCACCAGCAGAGACAGGGGGAAGGATTCACCCCTCCACTTT.

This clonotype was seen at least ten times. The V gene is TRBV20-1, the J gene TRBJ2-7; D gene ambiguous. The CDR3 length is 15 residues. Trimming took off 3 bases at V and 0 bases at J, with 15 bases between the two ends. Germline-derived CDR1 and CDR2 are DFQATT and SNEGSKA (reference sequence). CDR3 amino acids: CSARAAAELSYEQYF. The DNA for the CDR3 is TGCAGTGCTAGGGCTGCGGCAGAACTCTCCTACGAGCAGTACTTC.